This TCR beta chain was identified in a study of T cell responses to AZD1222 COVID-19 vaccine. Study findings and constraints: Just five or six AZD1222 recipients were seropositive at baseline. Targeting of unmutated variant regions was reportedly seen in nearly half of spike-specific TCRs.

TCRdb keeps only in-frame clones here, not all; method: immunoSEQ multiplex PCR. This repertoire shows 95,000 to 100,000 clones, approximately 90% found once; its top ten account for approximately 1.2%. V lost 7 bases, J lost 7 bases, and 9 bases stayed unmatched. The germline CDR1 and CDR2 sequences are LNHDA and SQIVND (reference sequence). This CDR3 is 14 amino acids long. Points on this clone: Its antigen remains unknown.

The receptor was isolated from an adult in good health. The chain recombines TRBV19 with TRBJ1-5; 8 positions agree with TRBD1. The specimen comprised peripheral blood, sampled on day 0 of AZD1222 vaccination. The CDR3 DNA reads TGTGCCAGTAACTATGGACAGGGTGGGCAGCCCCAGCATTTT. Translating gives CASNYGQGGQPQHF.